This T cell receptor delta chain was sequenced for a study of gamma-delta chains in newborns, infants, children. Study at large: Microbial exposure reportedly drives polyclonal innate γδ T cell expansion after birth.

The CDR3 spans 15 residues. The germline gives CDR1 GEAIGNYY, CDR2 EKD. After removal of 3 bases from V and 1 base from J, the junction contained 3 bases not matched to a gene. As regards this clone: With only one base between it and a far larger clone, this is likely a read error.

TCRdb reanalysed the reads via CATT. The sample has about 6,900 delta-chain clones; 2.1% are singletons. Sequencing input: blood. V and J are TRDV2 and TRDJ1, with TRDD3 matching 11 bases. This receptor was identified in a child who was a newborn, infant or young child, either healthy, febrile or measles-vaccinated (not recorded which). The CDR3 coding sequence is TGTGCCTGTGACTACTGGGGGATATGCACCGATAAACTCATCTTT. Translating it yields CACDYWGICTDKLIF.